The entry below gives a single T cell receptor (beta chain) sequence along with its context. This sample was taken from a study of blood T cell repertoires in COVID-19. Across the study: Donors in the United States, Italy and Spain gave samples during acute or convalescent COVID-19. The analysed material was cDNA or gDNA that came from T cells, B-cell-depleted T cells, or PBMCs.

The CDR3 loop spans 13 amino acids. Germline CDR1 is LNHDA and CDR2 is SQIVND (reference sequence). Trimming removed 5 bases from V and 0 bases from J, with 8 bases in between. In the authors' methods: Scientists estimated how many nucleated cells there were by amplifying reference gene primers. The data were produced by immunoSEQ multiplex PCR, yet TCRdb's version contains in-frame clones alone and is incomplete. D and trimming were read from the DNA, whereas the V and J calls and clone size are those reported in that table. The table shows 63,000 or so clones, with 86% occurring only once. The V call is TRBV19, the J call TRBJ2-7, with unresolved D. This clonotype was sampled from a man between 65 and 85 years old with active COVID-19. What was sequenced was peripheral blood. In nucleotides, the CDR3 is TGTGCCAGTAGTCTTGGCAACTCCTACGAGCAGTACTTC. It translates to CASSLGNSYEQYF.